Shown below are 18 T cell receptor beta chains from a single sample sequenced in a study of blood T cell repertoires in COVID-19. Data came from immunoSEQ multiplex PCR; TCRdb stores just in-frame clones and leaves some out. The sample lists about 260,000 clones, roughly 84% occurring once. The sequencing sample was made of peripheral blood. Every receptor here comes from a human donor in a cohort sampled during active COVID-19.

This rearrangement joins TRBV19 to TRBJ2-1; TRBD2 matches at 9 bases. Trimming at V came to 4 bases and at J to 0 bases, leaving 10 bases not matched to a gene. This CDR3 has 18 amino acids. CDR1 and CDR2 (germline): LNHDA, SQIVND (reference sequence). CDR3 sequence (DNA): TGTGCCAGTAGTAGGGCGGGAGGGTCGTGGAGCTCCTACAATGAGCAGTTCTTC. This sequence encodes CASSRAGGSWSSYNEQFF.

V usage is TRBV4-1 and J usage is TRBJ1-1; no firm D call. This CDR3 has 15 residues. The V end lost 0 bases, the J end lost 3 bases, and 11 bases lay between the germline ends. Germline CDR1 is MGHRA and CDR2 is YSYEKL. CDR3 sequence reads: CASSQDLSGYTEAFF. The CDR3 DNA is TGCGCCAGCAGCCAAGATCTTTCGGGATACACTGAAGCTTTCTTT.

The rearrangement links TRBV5-6 to TRBJ2-2; tentatively, D is TRBD1 (6 bases). CDR1 SGHDT and CDR2 YYEEEE come from the germline V gene. The CDR3 totals 14 residues. V lost 1 base and J 4 bases, leaving 8 bases between the germline ends. The CDR3 protein is CASSLTGRTGELFF. The CDR3 DNA is TGTGCCAGCAGCTTGACAGGGCGCACCGGGGAGCTGTTTTTT.

The chain employs TRBV7-2 and TRBJ2-7; D possibly corresponds to TRBD2 (6 bases). CDR3 length: 14 residues. Germline CDR1 and CDR2: SGHTA and FQGNSA. Trimming cost V 1 base and J 3 bases, with 10 bases left between them. The CDR3 DNA sequence: TGTGCCAGCAGCTTAGAGGAGGGTGACTACGAGCAGTACTTC. It translates to CASSLEEGDYEQYF.

V gene TRBV29-1 combines with J gene TRBJ1-2, with 7 bases lining up with TRBD1. Per germline, CDR1 SQVTM and CDR2 ANQGSEA. The CDR3 has 14 amino acids. J lost 2 bases, V lost 3 bases, and 6 bases had no gene match. The CDR3 spells CSVDTHRGNYGYTF. DNA of the CDR3: TGCAGCGTTGATACCCACAGGGGAAACTATGGCTACACCTTC.

The chain recombines TRBV9 with TRBJ2-3; a weak D match, TRBD2 (6 bases). V shed 0 bases and J shed 2 bases, with 10 bases lying between them. The CDR3 runs 15 residues. Germline CDR1 and CDR2: SGDLS and YYNGEE. The DNA for the CDR3 is TGTGCCAGCAGCGTAGCTGGGACTTACACAGATACGCAGTATTTT. This codes for CASSVAGTYTDTQYF.

CDR3 sequence reads: CASSHRTEFNEKLFF. The DNA of the CDR3 is TGTGCCAGCAGCCACCGGACAGAGTTTAATGAAAAACTGTTTTTT. The chain combines TRBV5-4 with TRBJ1-4; D may be TRBD1 (6 bases). The CDR3 runs 15 residues. Germline loops: CDR1 SGHNT, CDR2 YYREEE (reference sequence). Trimming removed 4 bases from V and 4 bases from J, with 14 bases in between.

The chain joins TRBV7-2 to TRBJ1-5; unclear D gene. Looked up from germline, CDR1 is SGHTA and CDR2 is FQGNSA. This CDR3 has 13 residues. Trimming removed 3 bases at V and 6 bases at J, with 9 bases between. Here the CDR3 DNA reads TGTGCCAGCAGCTTTAACCGGGGTCAGCCCCAGCATTTT. Encoded protein: CASSFNRGQPQHF.

The gene calls are TRBV5-1 and TRBJ1-3; weak D call: TRBD1 (6 bases). V dropped 0 bases and J dropped 1 base, with 11 bases sitting between them. The germline V gene has CDR1 SGHRS and CDR2 YFSETQ. CDR3 length equals 16 residues. In nucleotides, the CDR3 is TGCGCCAGCAGCTTGGCCGGGCAGGGGTCTGGAAACACCATATATTTT. This encodes CASSLAGQGSGNTIYF.

The J gene is TRBJ2-5, the V gene TRBV24-1, with TRBD1 matching 8 bases. The CDR3 runs 16 residues. Germline CDR1 is KGHDR and CDR2 is SFDVKD. V was pared by 3 bases and J by 7 bases, with 12 bases of the junction left unmatched. This CDR3 is CATSDQGQAHRGTQYF. The CDR3, as DNA: TGTGCCACCAGTGATCAGGGACAGGCCCACCGGGGGACCCAGTACTTC.

On this clone itself: Other nucleotide sequences from this sample produce the same CDR3. The gene calls are TRBV27 and TRBJ1-1, with 8 bases fitting TRBD1. The CDR3 runs 15 residues. V was clipped by 6 bases and J by 1 base; unmatched bases: 7. Germline loops: CDR1 MNHEY, CDR2 SMNVEV (reference sequence). CDR3 DNA: TGTGCCAGCAGCCCGCGACAGGGGTGGAACACTGAAGCTTTCTTT. Its translation is CASSPRQGWNTEAFF.

The chain joins TRBV6-5 to TRBJ1-2, with a tentative D call TRBD1 (5 bases). The CDR3 spans 15 residues. Germline values: CDR1 MNHEY, CDR2 SVGAGI. Trimming pared 2 bases from V and 3 bases from J, leaving 13 bases between. CDR3 coding DNA: TGTGCCAGCAGTTACGGAGTCCGGGGGTACTATGGCTACACCTTC. Translation: CASSYGVRGYYGYTF.

The V call is TRBV7-3, the J call TRBJ1-1, with 9 bases lining up with TRBD1. The V gene end was trimmed by 4 bases and the J gene end by 4 bases; junction bases not matched to a gene: 4. Germline values: CDR1 SGHTA, CDR2 FQGTGA. The CDR3 extends over 14 amino acids. The CDR3 region is CASSSLTGGTEAFF. The CDR3 DNA is TGTGCCAGCAGCTCCCTGACAGGGGGCACTGAAGCTTTCTTT.

V gene TRBV5-1 combines with J gene TRBJ1-4; D is undetermined. V was trimmed by 1 base and J by 8 bases, leaving 9 bases between them. The CDR3 sequence is 13 residues long. CDR1 and CDR2 from the germline V gene are SGHRS and YFSETQ. In DNA form, the CDR3 reads TGCGCCAGCAGCTTGTCGACGGGGGAAAAACTGTTTTTT. Its protein product is CASSLSTGEKLFF.

CDR3 coding DNA: TGCGCCAGCAGCTCAAGGACAGGGGGCTACACTGAAGCTTTCTTT. This codes for CASSSRTGGYTEAFF. This chain uses TRBV5-1 with TRBJ1-1; 11 bases line up with TRBD1. The CDR3 extends over 15 amino acids. CDR1 is SGHRS, CDR2 YFSETQ, per germline. The V segment lost 3 bases and the J segment 3 bases; nucleotides outside the gene matches: 4.

The chain links TRBV27 to TRBJ2-5; a possible D gene is TRBD1 (7 bases). The V end was cut by 2 bases, the J end by 5 bases, with 18 bases between. The V gene's germline CDR1 is MNHEY and CDR2 SMNVEV (reference sequence). This CDR3 is 16 amino acids long. CDR3 in DNA: TGTGCCAGCAGTTTACGACGACAGGGAGGAAGGGAGACCCAGTACTTC. Encoded protein: CASSLRRQGGRETQYF.

The gene calls are TRBV15 and TRBJ2-1, with D tentatively TRBD2 (6 bases). The V gene's germline CDR1 is LNHNV and CDR2 YYDKDF (reference sequence). The ends were cut back, 0 bases at V and 5 bases at J, with 17 bases in the middle. This CDR3 contains 17 residues. CDR3 in amino acids: CATSRDLGLAYDNEQFF. In nucleotides, the CDR3 is TGTGCCACCAGCAGAGATCTAGGTCTAGCGTACGACAATGAGCAGTTCTTC. Full variable domain (rest looked up from reference TRBV15 and TRBJ2-1): DAMVIQNPRYQVTQFGKPVTLSCSQTLNHNVMYWYQQKSSQAPKLLFHYYDKDFNNEADTPDNFQSRRPNTSFCFLDIRSPGLGDTAMYLCATSRDLGLAYDNEQFFGPGTRLTVL.

CDR3 sequence (DNA): TGTGCCAGCAAGGATCAGGGGAACACCGGGGAGCTGTTTTTT. Its protein is CASKDQGNTGELFF. The chain links TRBV6-4 to TRBJ2-2; D possibly corresponds to TRBD1 (5 bases). The V gene's germline CDR1 is MRHNA and CDR2 SNTAGT. Deletions cut 7 bases from V and 1 base from J, with 10 bases between. This CDR3 is 14 amino acids long.